This TCR beta chain was observed in a study of CD8 T cells in Susac syndrome. Losses at the gene ends were 5 bases for V and 11 bases for J; bases not matched to a gene: 6. The CDR3 is 13 residues long. Germline CDR1 MNHEY, CDR2 SVGAGI. RNA, at 0.5 to 1 ug, was reverse transcribed with random hexamers. Each CDR3 protein is one row after TCRdb ran MiXCR on the immunoSEQ multiplex PCR reads. The sample comprises about 210,000 distinct CDR3 sequences, roughly 92% of which are singletons, and around 0.1% rests with the top ten. Sequencing input: CD4+ T cells from PBMCs. The J gene is TRBJ1-6, the V gene TRBV6-5; TRBD1 matches 7 bases. The sequence came from a human donor in good health. The CDR3 here is CASSRQGGAPLHF. CDR3 in DNA: TGTGCCAGCAGTCGACAGGGAGGGGCACCCCTCCACTTT.